A single sample gave rise to the 19 T cell receptor beta chains below, sequenced in a study of technical replicates of blood from a handful of donors. This table comes from immunoSEQ multiplex PCR, and its TCRdb copy is limited to in-frame clones, with some not included. This table has about 70,000 clones, approximately 90% appearing once. Sequenced material: PBMCs. The receptors shown here come from a human donor in good health. Some clones in this sample may be carry-over from other donors' samples.

The chain is built from TRBV27 and TRBJ1-5; D is ambiguous. V lost 6 bases and J lost 7, with 19 bases in between. CDR1 and CDR2 (germline): MNHEY, SMNVEV (reference sequence). The CDR3 totals 15 residues. In nucleotides, the CDR3 is TGTGCCAGCAGCCCGGCCTGGGAGCAGAAACAGCCCCAGCATTTT. Amino acid sequence: CASSPAWEQKQPQHF.

V and J are TRBV9 and TRBJ2-7; 7 bases align to TRBD1. This CDR3 is 14 amino acids long. Germline V lookup: CDR1 SGDLS, CDR2 YYNGEE. J was trimmed by 4 bases and V by 4 bases; bases with no gene match: 8. CDR3 sequence: CASSSTGTAYEQYF. CDR3 nucleotide sequence: TGTGCCAGCAGCTCGACAGGGACCGCTTACGAGCAGTACTTC.

This chain links TRBV6-5 with TRBJ1-2; tentative D call: TRBD1 (5 bases). Per the germline V gene, CDR1 is MNHEY and CDR2 is SVGAGI. Trimming removed 5 bases from V and 5 bases from J, with 12 bases in between. The CDR3 consists of 13 residues. CDR3 sequence reads: CASSPRGLYGYTF. The DNA for the CDR3 is TGTGCCAGCAGTCCCCGGGGGTTGTATGGCTACACCTTC.

This clone was found a few times. The chain couples TRBV5-4 to TRBJ1-2; D not resolved. The V and J ends lost 0 bases and 6 bases respectively, with 15 bases between them. CDR3 size: 15 residues. CDR1 and CDR2 (germline): SGHNT, YYREEE (reference sequence). CDR3 DNA: TGTGCCAGCAGCTTGGTATCTAGAGGGATCAATGGCTACACCTTC. It codes for CASSLVSRGINGYTF.

Judged by abundance, this clone is medium-sized. This sequence joins TRBV4-3 and TRBJ2-1, with 10 bases fitting TRBD2. Trimming removed 1 base from V and 0 bases from J; junction bases left unmatched: 0. This CDR3 contains 16 residues. Germline V gives CDR1 LGHNA, CDR2 YSLEER. CDR3 in amino acids: CASSQGLAGSYNEQFF. CDR3 DNA: TGCGCCAGCAGCCAAGGACTAGCGGGCTCCTACAATGAGCAGTTCTTC.

This sequence joins TRBV5-6 and TRBJ1-2; 12 bases map to TRBD1. Per germline, CDR1 SGHDT and CDR2 YYEEEE. This CDR3 comprises 17 residues. Trimming took 4 bases from V and 6 from J; bases not matched to a gene: 13. CDR3 sequence (DNA): TGTGCCAGCAGCCGGGACAGGGGGCCATTCGTACCGAATGGCTACACCTTC. It specifies CASSRDRGPFVPNGYTF.

The chain carries TRBV7-2 and TRBJ2-3; 7 bases are shared with TRBD2. J was trimmed by 4 bases and V by 11 bases; bases with no gene match: 9. There are 13 residues in the CDR3. Germline CDR1 is SGHTA and CDR2 is FQGNSA. The CDR3, as DNA: TGTGCCGGGGGGGACTACCGCGCAGATACGCAGTATTTT. Translating it yields CAGGDYRADTQYF.

The chain joins TRBV10-3 to TRBJ2-1, with 14 bases aligning to TRBD2. Trimming took 0 bases from V and 4 from J; bases not matched to a gene: 8. CDR1 is ENHRY and CDR2 is SYGVKD in the germline V gene. The length of the CDR3 is 19 residues. CDR3 sequence reads: CAISESGTSGRYVYNEQFF. CDR3 bases: TGTGCCATCAGTGAGTCGGGGACTAGCGGGAGATACGTGTACAATGAGCAGTTCTTC.

The chain carries TRBV9 and TRBJ1-4, with TRBD1 matching 10 bases. CDR1 is SGDLS, CDR2 YYNGEE, per germline. V was clipped by 4 bases and J by 5 bases; unmatched bases: 5. The CDR3 sequence is 15 residues long. The CDR3 region is CASSPRTGGNEKLFF. The CDR3 DNA reads as TGTGCCAGCAGCCCCCGGACAGGGGGGAATGAAAAACTGTTTTTT.

In nucleotides, the CDR3 is TGCAGCGTTCCCAGCGGGAGGTGGCAAGAGACCCAGTACTTC. Residues: CSVPSGRWQETQYF. V is TRBV29-1 and J is TRBJ2-5; 9 positions agree with TRBD2. Germline trimming cut 5 bases from V and 2 bases from J; bases unmatched to any gene: 6. The CDR3 length is 14 residues. Germline V gene sequence: CDR1 SQVTM, CDR2 ANQGSEA.

The V call is TRBV5-1, the J call TRBJ1-4; 8 nucleotides match TRBD1. V lost 4 bases to trimming and J lost 7 bases; unmatched junction nucleotides: 9. CDR3 length equals 15 residues. The V gene's germline CDR1 is SGHRS and CDR2 YFSETQ. This chain's CDR3 is CASSPSQGAREKLFF. The CDR3 nucleotides are TGCGCCAGCAGCCCGTCGCAGGGGGCACGTGAAAAACTGTTTTTT. Full variable domain (rest looked up from reference TRBV5-1 and TRBJ1-4): KAGVTQTPRYLIKTRGQQVTLSCSPISGHRSVSWYQQTPGQGLQFLFEYFSETQRNKGNFPGRFSGRQFSNSRSEMNVSTLELGDSALYLCASSPSQGAREKLFFGSGTQLSVL.

This chain uses TRBV7-9 with TRBJ2-7; a possible D gene is TRBD1 (6 bases). Germline V gene data show CDR1 as SEHNR and CDR2 as FQNEAQ (reference sequence). There are 13 residues in the CDR3. V was trimmed by 4 bases and J by 2 bases, leaving 9 bases between them. The CDR3 protein is CASSSTGAYEQYF. The CDR3 nucleotides read TGTGCCAGCAGCTCGACAGGAGCCTACGAGCAGTACTTC.

This clone was seen just once. The CDR3 loop reads CASSQELGGRTEAFF. For the CDR3, the DNA is TGTGCCAGCAGCCAAGAACTAGGGGGTCGCACTGAAGCTTTCTTT. This rearrangement joins TRBV4-2 to TRBJ1-1; tentatively, D is TRBD1 (6 bases). The V gene lost 0 bases and the J gene lost 4 bases, with 12 bases spanning the gap. This CDR3 spans 15 amino acids. Germline V gene data show CDR1 as LGHNA and CDR2 as YNFKEQ.

This clone was seen more than once but under ten times. This chain joins TRBV4-2 and TRBJ2-7; 8 nucleotides agree with TRBD2. V shed 4 bases, J shed 6 bases, and the junction held 8 bases outside the gene matches. The CDR3 is 14 residues long. Looked up from germline, CDR1 is LGHNA and CDR2 is YNFKEQ. In DNA, the CDR3 is TGTGCCAGCAGCCTGTCGGGGGGGCCATCCGAGCAGTACTTC. This codes for CASSLSGGPSEQYF.

The chain employs TRBV5-1 and TRBJ2-3; possibly TRBD1 for D (6 bases). The CDR3 is 13 amino acids. The V gene lost 3 bases and the J gene lost 9 bases, with 14 bases spanning the gap. Germline lookup yields CDR1 SGHRS and CDR2 YFSETQ. CDR3 nucleotides: TGCGCCAGCAGCTCGGGACAACAGGGAACGCAGTATTTT. This codes for CASSSGQQGTQYF.

The chain has TRBV6-4 and TRBJ2-4; 8 nucleotides line up with TRBD2. The CDR3 extends over 15 amino acids. V trimming: 0 bases; J trimming: 8 bases; junction bases outside the gene matches: 6. CDR1 and CDR2 from the germline V gene are MRHNA and SNTAGT. The CDR3 DNA reads as TGTGCCAGCAGTGACTCAGCGGGAGCTGGAGACATTCAGTACTTC. Residues: CASSDSAGAGDIQYF.

V and J are TRBV25-1 and TRBJ1-4; D not certain. CDR1 and CDR2 (germline): MGHDK, SYGVNS. The ends were cut back, 5 bases at V and 0 bases at J, with 10 bases in the middle. The CDR3 totals 15 residues. The CDR3: CASSHELATNEKLFF. Here the CDR3 DNA reads TGTGCCAGCAGTCACGAACTTGCAACTAATGAAAAACTGTTTTTT.

This chain joins TRBV7-2 and TRBJ2-5, with D perhaps matching TRBD2 (6 bases). There are 15 residues in the CDR3. CDR1 is SGHTA, CDR2 FQGNSA, per germline. V lost 1 base and J 0 bases, leaving 9 bases between the germline ends. The CDR3 nucleotides read TGTGCCAGCAGCTTAGACGCGGGGAACCAAGAGACCCAGTACTTC. This codes for CASSLDAGNQETQYF.

This clone was observed a few times. The chain is built from TRBV6-5 and TRBJ1-2, with D perhaps matching TRBD1 (5 bases). Germline loops: CDR1 MNHEY, CDR2 SVGAGI. CDR3 length: 11 residues. V was cut by 7 bases and J by 7 bases, with 10 bases left in between. The CDR3 region has the DNA TGTGCCAGCAACAGTAGGGGTGGCTACACCTTC. It codes for CASNSRGGYTF.